The entry below describes one TCR beta chain. This may come from a read error, since a much larger clone is one base off. Germline CDR1 DFQATT, CDR2 SNEGSKA (reference sequence). The CDR3 is made up of 16 amino acids. The sample comes from a study of blood T cells in healthy people across ages. Each sample provided at least 6 micrograms of extracted total RNA. The use of a sample-barcoded 5' primer and a J-beta primer mix characterized a second PCR of roughly 7 to 11 cycles. TCRdb reprocessed the 5' RACE reads via MiXCR and lists one record per CDR3 protein. Among 1.5 million to 2 million distinct CDR3 sequences, roughly 28% were seen once, and the ten largest hold approximately 7.7%.

Material: blood. The chain employs TRBV20-1 and TRBJ2-1, with 7 bases aligning to TRBD2. The J call may be in error: the DNA end matches TRBJ2-7 better. The source is a woman aged 25 to 39 in good health. In DNA, the CDR3 is TGCAGTGCTGCCCTAGCGGCGATAAGCTCCTACAATGAGCAGTACTTC. Amino acids: CSAALAAISSYNEQYF.